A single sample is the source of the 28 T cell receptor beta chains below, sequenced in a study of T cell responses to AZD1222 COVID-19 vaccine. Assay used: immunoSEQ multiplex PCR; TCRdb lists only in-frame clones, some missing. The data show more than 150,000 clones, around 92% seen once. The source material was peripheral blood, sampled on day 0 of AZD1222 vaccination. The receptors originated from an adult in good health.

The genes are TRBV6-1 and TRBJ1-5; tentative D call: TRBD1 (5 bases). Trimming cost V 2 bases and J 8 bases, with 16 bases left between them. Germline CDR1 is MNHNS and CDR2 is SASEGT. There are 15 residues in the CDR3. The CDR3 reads CASSEHRGPVEPQHF. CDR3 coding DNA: TGTGCCAGCAGTGAACACCGGGGACCGGTCGAGCCCCAGCATTTT.

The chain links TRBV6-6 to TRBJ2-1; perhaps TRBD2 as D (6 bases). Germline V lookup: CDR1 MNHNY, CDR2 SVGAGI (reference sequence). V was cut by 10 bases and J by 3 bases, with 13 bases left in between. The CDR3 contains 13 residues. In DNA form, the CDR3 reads TGTGCCACCGGGACTTCTGTCTACAATGAGCAGTTCTTC. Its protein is CATGTSVYNEQFF.

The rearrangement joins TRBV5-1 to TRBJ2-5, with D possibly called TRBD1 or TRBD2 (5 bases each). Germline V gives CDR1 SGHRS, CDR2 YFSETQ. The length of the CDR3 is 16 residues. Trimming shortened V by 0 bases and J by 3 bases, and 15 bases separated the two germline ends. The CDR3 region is CASSLERTTGKETQYF. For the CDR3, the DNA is TGCGCCAGCAGCTTGGAGAGGACAACGGGGAAAGAGACCCAGTACTTC.

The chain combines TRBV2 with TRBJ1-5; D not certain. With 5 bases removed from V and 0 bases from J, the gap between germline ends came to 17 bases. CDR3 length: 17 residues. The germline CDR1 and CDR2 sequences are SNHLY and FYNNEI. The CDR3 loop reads CASSPRAVSYSNQPQHF. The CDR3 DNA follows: TGTGCCAGCAGTCCAAGGGCGGTGAGTTATAGCAATCAGCCCCAGCATTTT.

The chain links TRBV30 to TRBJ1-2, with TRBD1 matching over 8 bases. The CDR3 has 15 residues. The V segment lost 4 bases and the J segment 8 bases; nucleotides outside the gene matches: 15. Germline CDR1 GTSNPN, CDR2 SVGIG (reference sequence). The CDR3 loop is CAWIPTGTGGSGYTF. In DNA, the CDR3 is TGTGCCTGGATCCCAACCGGGACAGGAGGGTCGGGCTACACCTTC.

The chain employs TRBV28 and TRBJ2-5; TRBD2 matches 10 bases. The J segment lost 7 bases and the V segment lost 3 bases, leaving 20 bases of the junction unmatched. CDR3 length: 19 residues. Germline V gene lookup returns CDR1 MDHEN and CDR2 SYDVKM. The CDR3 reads CASSLSIPGASGSLGTQYF. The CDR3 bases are TGTGCCAGCAGTTTGAGCATACCGGGGGCTAGCGGGAGCCTTGGGACCCAGTACTTC.

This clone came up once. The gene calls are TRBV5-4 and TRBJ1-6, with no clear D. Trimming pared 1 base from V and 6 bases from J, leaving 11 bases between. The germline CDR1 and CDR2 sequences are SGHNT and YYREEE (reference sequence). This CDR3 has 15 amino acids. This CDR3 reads CASSLMGVVNSPLHF. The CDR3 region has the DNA TGTGCCAGCAGCTTGATGGGTGTAGTTAATTCACCCCTCCACTTT.

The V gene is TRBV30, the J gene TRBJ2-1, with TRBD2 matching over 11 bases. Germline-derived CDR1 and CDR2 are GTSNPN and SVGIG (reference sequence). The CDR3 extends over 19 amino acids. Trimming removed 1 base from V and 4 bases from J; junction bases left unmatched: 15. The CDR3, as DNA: TGTGCCTGGAGTGGGGAGGGGGCTAGCGGGAGGTCAGGTTACAATGAGCAGTTCTTC. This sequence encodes CAWSGEGASGRSGYNEQFF. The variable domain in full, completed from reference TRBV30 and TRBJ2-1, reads SQTIHQWPATLVQPVGSPLSLECTVEGTSNPNLYWYRQAAGRGLQLLFYSVGIGQISSEVPQNLSASRPQDRQFILSSKKLLLSDSGFYLCAWSGEGASGRSGYNEQFFGPGTRLTVL.

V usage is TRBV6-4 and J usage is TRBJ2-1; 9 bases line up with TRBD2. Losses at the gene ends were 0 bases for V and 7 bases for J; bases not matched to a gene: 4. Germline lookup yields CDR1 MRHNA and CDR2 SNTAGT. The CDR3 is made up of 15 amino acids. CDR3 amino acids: CASSDSSGGINEQFF. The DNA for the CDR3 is TGTGCCAGCAGTGACTCTAGCGGGGGAATTAATGAGCAGTTCTTC.

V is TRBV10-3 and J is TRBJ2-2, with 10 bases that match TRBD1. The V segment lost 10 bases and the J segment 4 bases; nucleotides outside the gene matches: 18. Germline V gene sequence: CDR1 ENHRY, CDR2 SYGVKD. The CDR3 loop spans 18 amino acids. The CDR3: CATLGGQGSGGATGELFF. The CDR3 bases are TGTGCCACCCTCGGGGGACAGGGGTCCGGGGGGGCCACCGGGGAGCTGTTTTTT.

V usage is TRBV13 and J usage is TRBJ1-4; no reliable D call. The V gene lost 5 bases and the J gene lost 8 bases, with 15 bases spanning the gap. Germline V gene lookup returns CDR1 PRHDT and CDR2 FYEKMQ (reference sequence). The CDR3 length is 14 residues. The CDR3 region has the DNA TGTGCCAGCAGCGGGAGGGAGGCGGTAGAAAAACTGTTTTTT. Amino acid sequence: CASSGREAVEKLFF. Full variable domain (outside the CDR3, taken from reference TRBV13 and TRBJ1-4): AAGVIQSPRHLIKEKRETATLKCYPIPRHDTVYWYQQGPGQDPQFLISFYEKMQSDKGSIPDRFSAQQFSDYHSELNMSSLELGDSALYFCASSGREAVEKLFFGSGTQLSVL.

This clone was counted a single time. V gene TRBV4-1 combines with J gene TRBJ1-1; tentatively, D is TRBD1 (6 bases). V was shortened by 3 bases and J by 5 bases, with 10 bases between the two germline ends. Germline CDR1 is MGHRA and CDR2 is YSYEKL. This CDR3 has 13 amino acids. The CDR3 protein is CASSHQGLTEAFF. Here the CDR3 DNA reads TGCGCCAGCAGCCATCAGGGGTTGACTGAAGCTTTCTTT.

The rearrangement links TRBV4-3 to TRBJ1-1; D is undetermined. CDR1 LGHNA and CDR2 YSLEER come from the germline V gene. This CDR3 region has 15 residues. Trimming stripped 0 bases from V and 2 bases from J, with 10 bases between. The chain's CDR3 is CASSQESRLNTEAFF. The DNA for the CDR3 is TGCGCCAGCAGCCAAGAGTCCCGGCTTAACACTGAAGCTTTCTTT.

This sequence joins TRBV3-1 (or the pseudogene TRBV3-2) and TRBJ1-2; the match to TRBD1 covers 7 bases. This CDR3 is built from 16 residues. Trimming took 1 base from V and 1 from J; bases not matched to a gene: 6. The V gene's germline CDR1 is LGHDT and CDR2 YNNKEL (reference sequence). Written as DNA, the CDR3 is TGTGCCAGCAGCCAAGCGACAGGGCCCCTTAACTATGGCTACACCTTC. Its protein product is CASSQATGPLNYGYTF.

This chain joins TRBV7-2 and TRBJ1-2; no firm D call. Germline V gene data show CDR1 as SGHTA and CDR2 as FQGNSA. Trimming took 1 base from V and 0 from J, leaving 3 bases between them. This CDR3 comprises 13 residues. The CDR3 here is CASSLDSNYGYTF. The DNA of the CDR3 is TGTGCCAGCAGCTTAGATTCTAACTATGGCTACACCTTC.

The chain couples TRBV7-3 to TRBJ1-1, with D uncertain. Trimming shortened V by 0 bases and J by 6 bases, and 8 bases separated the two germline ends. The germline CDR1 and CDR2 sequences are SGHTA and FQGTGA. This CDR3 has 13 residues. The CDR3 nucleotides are TGTGCCAGCAGCTTAACTGCCAGCGCTGAAGCTTTCTTT. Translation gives CASSLTASAEAFF.

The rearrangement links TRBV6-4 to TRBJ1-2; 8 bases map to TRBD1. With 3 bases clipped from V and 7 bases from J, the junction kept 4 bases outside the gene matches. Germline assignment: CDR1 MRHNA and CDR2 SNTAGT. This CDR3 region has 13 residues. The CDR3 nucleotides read TGTGCCAGCAGTGAGGGGACAGGAACTGGCTACACCTTC. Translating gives CASSEGTGTGYTF.

The CDR3 here is CASSLMAGRKDSPLHF. The CDR3 nucleotides read TGTGCCAGCAGTTTAATGGCAGGGAGGAAAGACTCACCCCTCCACTTT. This chain links TRBV28 with TRBJ1-6; D may be TRBD1 (5 bases). V gave up 2 bases and J gave up 10 bases, with 18 bases separating them. CDR1 and CDR2 from the germline V gene are MDHEN and SYDVKM. CDR3 length: 16 residues. The variable domain in full, completed from reference TRBV28 and TRBJ1-6, reads DVKVTQSSRYLVKRTGEKVFLECVQDMDHENMFWYRQDPGLGLRLIYFSYDVKMKEKGDIPEGYSVSREKKERFSLILESASTNQTSMYLCASSLMAGRKDSPLHFGNGTRLTVT.

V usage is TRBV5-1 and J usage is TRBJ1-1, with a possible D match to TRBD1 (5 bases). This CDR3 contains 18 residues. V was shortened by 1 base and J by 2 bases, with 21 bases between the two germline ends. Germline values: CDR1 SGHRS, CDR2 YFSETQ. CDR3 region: CASSLSGWGMAKNTEAFF. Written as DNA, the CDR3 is TGCGCCAGCAGCTTGTCAGGTTGGGGGATGGCGAAAAACACTGAAGCTTTCTTT.

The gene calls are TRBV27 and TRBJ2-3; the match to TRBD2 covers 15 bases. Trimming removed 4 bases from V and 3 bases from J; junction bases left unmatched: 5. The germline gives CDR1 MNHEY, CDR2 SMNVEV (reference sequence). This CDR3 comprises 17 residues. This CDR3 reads CASSSGLAGGRTDTQYF. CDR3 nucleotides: TGTGCCAGCAGTTCCGGACTAGCGGGGGGGCGAACAGATACGCAGTATTTT.

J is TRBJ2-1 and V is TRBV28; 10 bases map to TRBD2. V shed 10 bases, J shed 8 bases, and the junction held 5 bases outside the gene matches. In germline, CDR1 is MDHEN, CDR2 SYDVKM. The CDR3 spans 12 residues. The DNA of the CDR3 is TGTGCCACCGGACTAGCGGTCGATGAGCAGTTCTTC. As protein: CATGLAVDEQFF.

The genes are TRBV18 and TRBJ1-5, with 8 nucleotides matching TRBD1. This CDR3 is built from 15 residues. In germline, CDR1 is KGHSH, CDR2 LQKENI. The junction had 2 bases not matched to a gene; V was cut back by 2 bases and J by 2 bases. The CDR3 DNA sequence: TGTGCCAGCTCACCAGACAGGGGCGGCAATCAGCCCCAGCATTTT. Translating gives CASSPDRGGNQPQHF.

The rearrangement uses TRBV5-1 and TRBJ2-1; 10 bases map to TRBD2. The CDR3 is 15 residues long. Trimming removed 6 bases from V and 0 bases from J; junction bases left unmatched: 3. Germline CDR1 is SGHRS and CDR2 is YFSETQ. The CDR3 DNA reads TGCGCCAGCAAGCTAGCGGGAGCCTCCTACAATGAGCAGTTCTTC. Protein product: CASKLAGASYNEQFF. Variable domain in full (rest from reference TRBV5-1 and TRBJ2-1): KAGVTQTPRYLIKTRGQQVTLSCSPISGHRSVSWYQQTPGQGLQFLFEYFSETQRNKGNFPGRFSGRQFSNSRSEMNVSTLELGDSALYLCASKLAGASYNEQFFGPGTRLTVL.

CDR3 loop: CSVAGRANTEAFF. The CDR3 DNA follows: TGCAGCGTTGCGGGCAGGGCGAACACTGAAGCTTTCTTT. The chain employs TRBV29-1 and TRBJ1-1, with D maybe TRBD1 (5 bases). V lost 4 bases and J 1 base, leaving 10 bases between the germline ends. Germline assignment: CDR1 SQVTM and CDR2 ANQGSEA. This CDR3 has 13 residues.

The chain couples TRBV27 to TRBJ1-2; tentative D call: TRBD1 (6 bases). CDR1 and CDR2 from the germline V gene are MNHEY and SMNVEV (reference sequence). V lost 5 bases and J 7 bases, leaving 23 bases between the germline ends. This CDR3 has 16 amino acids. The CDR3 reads CASSNRQVAGFVGYTF. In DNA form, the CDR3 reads TGTGCCAGCAGTAATCGACAGGTTGCGGGGTTTGTTGGCTACACCTTC.

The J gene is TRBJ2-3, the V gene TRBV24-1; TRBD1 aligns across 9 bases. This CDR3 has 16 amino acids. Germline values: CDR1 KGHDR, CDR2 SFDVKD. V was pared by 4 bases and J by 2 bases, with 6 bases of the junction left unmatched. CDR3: CATSDSGTGSTDTQYF. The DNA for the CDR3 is TGTGCCACCAGTGACTCCGGGACAGGGTCCACAGATACGCAGTATTTT.

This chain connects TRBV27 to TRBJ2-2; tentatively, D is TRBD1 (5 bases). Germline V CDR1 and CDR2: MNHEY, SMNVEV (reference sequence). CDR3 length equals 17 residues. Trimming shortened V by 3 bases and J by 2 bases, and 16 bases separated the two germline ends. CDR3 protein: CASSFRRATDNTGELFF. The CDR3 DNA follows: TGTGCCAGCAGTTTTCGCCGGGCGACAGATAACACCGGGGAGCTGTTTTTT.

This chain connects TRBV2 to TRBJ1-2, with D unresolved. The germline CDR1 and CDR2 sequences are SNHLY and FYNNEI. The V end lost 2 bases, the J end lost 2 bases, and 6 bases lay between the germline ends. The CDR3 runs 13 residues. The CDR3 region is CASSEKQNYGYTF. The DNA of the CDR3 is TGTGCCAGCAGTGAAAAGCAGAACTATGGCTACACCTTC.